Listed below are T cell receptor beta chains from one sample, sequenced in a study of cytomegalovirus exposure and HLA in healthy donors. Sequencing was performed with immunoSEQ multiplex PCR; in TCRdb, only in-frame clones are kept and a portion is missing. The table has about 190,000 clones, 81% seen once; the top ten hold roughly 3.1%. Input material: PBMCs. The source is a man between 40 and 49 years old in good health and CMV-seropositive. Each CDR3 is given with its conserved first and last residue. A D gene is named only where the DNA matches it firmly. The size entry is marked missing in some rows and otherwise reads once, few, many or a size class.

J gene	V gene	clone size	D gene	CDR3 protein	CDR3 DNA
TRBJ1-1	TRBV2	few	.	CASSQENTEAFF	TGTGCCAGCAGTCAGGAGAACACTGAAGCTTTCTTT
TRBJ2-7	TRBV5-3	once	TRBD1	CARSCDRVDEQYF	TGTGCCAGAAGCTGCGACAGGGTCGACGAGCAGTACTTC
TRBJ1-1	TRBV29-1	.	.	CSVAAQGRDTEAFF	TGCAGCGTGGCGGCCCAGGGGAGGGACACTGAAGCTTTCTTT
TRBJ2-7	TRBV7-2	.	.	CASSLSPSTGQYF	TGTGCCAGCAGCTTAAGTCCCTCCACAGGGCAGTACTTC
TRBJ1-6	TRBV9	.	.	CASSVEGGSPLHF	TGTGCCAGCAGCGTAGAAGGGGGATCACCCCTCCACTTT
TRBJ2-1	TRBV7-2	.	TRBD2	CASSLTGTSVEQFF	TGTGCCAGCAGCCTGACCGGGACTAGCGTTGAGCAGTTCTTC
TRBJ2-1	TRBV10-3	.	.	CAISESRQLQGGEQFF	TGTGCCATCAGTGAGTCGAGACAACTGCAGGGGGGAGAGCAGTTCTTC
TRBJ1-2	TRBV7-8	once	.	CASSLIPNYGYTF	TGTGCCAGCAGCTTAATTCCGAACTATGGCTACACCTTC
TRBJ1-5	TRBV19	.	TRBD1	CASSIGQGAHQPQHF	TGTGCCAGTAGTATAGGACAGGGAGCTCATCAGCCCCAGCATTTT
TRBJ2-3	TRBV19	.	TRBD2	CASSRGRATDTQYF	TGTGCCAGTAGCCGGGGGAGGGCCACAGATACGCAGTATTTT
TRBJ2-3	TRBV7-6	once	TRBD2	CASSRGAGGRGTDTQYF	TGTGCCAGCAGCCGAGGAGCGGGGGGGAGAGGCACAGATACGCAGTATTTT
TRBJ1-2	TRBV30	.	.	CAWSLTIYGYTF	TGTGCCTGGAGTCTGACTATCTATGGCTACACCTTC
TRBJ2-3	TRBV29-1	.	TRBD2	CSVEASPSGRDTQYF	TGCAGCGTTGAAGCCTCTCCTAGCGGGAGAGATACGCAGTATTTT
TRBJ2-5	TRBV6-1	.	.	CASSHLDTTQYF	TGTGCCAGCAGTCACCTGGACACGACCCAGTACTTC
TRBJ2-7	TRBV6-5	.	.	CASRPTGGEQYF	TGTGCCAGCAGGCCGACGGGTGGCGAGCAGTACTTC
TRBJ1-5	TRBV15	.	TRBD1	CATSTPNRGGNQPQHF	TGTGCCACCAGCACGCCGAACAGGGGTGGCAATCAGCCCCAGCATTTT
TRBJ1-2	TRBV27	.	TRBD1	CASSPRDRVYGYTF	TGTGCCAGCAGTCCTCGGGACAGGGTCTATGGCTACACCTTC
TRBJ2-1	TRBV6-5	.	.	CASSRGTQRNEQFF	TGTGCCAGCAGCCGCGGGACCCAGCGTAATGAGCAGTTCTTC
TRBJ2-1	TRBV6-6	.	TRBD1	CASSRQGDEQFF	TGTGCCAGCAGCCGACAGGGCGATGAGCAGTTCTTC
TRBJ1-2	TRBV9	few	.	CASSVVAAAFYGYTF	TGTGCCAGCAGCGTAGTAGCAGCCGCCTTCTATGGCTACACCTTC
TRBJ1-4	TRBV5-6	.	.	CASSLAYSSNEKLFF	TGTGCCAGCAGCTTGGCGTATAGTTCCAATGAAAAACTGTTTTTT
TRBJ2-5	TRBV2	once	.	CASTGKETQYF	TGTGCCAGCACGGGGAAAGAGACCCAGTACTTC
TRBJ1-3	TRBV2	once	.	CATLHSTSGNTIYF	TGTGCCACCCTTCACAGTACCTCTGGAAACACCATATATTTT
TRBJ2-1	TRBV6-5	.	TRBD1	CASKGGAGSYNEQFF	TGTGCCAGCAAAGGGGGCGCAGGGTCCTACAATGAGCAGTTCTTC
TRBJ2-6	TRBV28	.	.	CASSGGAGANVLTF	TGTGCCAGCTCTGGGGGGGCCGGGGCCAACGTCCTGACTTTC
TRBJ1-2	TRBV4-1	.	.	CASSQAQGRNGYTF	TGCGCCAGCAGCCAAGCACAGGGAAGGAATGGCTACACCTTC
TRBJ2-1	TRBV15	.	TRBD2	CATSREGVGGTNEQFF	TGTGCCACCAGCAGAGAAGGAGTGGGAGGGACCAATGAGCAGTTCTTC
TRBJ1-4	TRBV2	.	TRBD1	CASRGTEPPNEKLFF	TGTGCCAGCAGAGGGACAGAACCACCTAATGAAAAACTGTTTTTT
TRBJ1-1	TRBV19	.	.	CASKAGGETEAFF	TGTGCCAGCAAAGCGGGCGGGGAGACTGAAGCTTTCTTT
TRBJ2-7	TRBV7-8	once	TRBD1	CASSLIPGTGASGWEQYF	TGTGCCAGCAGCTTAATTCCGGGGACAGGGGCTTCTGGGTGGGAGCAGTACTTC
TRBJ2-1	TRBV11-2	once	.	CASTMGASGNNEQFF	TGTGCCAGCACCATGGGGGCTAGCGGAAACAATGAGCAGTTCTTC
TRBJ2-7	TRBV19	.	TRBD2	CASSRTLDSSGSYEQYF	TGTGCCAGTAGCAGGACCCTAGACTCTAGCGGCTCCTACGAGCAGTACTTC
TRBJ2-7	TRBV28	.	.	CASSIPPTGRYEQYF	TGTGCCAGCAGTATCCCTCCGACAGGTAGATACGAGCAGTACTTC
TRBJ1-2	TRBV5-4	few	TRBD1	CASSSQGAHGYTF	TGTGCCAGCAGCTCCCAGGGGGCCCATGGCTACACCTTC
TRBJ1-1	TRBV15	.	.	CATSRDRSMNTEAFF	TGTGCCACCAGCAGAGATAGGAGTATGAACACTGAAGCTTTCTTT
TRBJ2-3	TRBV18	once	TRBD1	CASSPLRRGQGGDTQYF	TGTGCCAGCTCACCACTTAGGAGGGGACAGGGAGGAGATACGCAGTATTTT
TRBJ2-1	TRBV10-3	.	TRBD2	CAISGSAGGSYNEQFF	TGTGCCATCAGTGGTTCTGCGGGAGGCTCCTACAATGAGCAGTTCTTC
TRBJ2-7	TRBV28	few	TRBD2	CASSSETTSGSGEQYF	TGTGCCAGCAGCTCTGAAACAACTAGCGGGAGTGGCGAGCAGTACTTC
TRBJ2-2	TRBV7-9	.	.	CASSLAWEGANTGELFF	TGTGCCAGCAGCTTAGCGTGGGAGGGGGCGAACACCGGGGAGCTGTTTTTT
TRBJ1-2	TRBV27	.	.	CASSDRPQYGYTF	TGTGCCAGCAGCGACAGGCCCCAATATGGCTACACCTTC
TRBJ2-4	TRBV5-4	.	TRBD2	CASSFPAGGDKNIQYF	TGTGCCAGCAGCTTCCCAGCGGGAGGTGACAAAAACATTCAGTACTTC
TRBJ1-5	TRBV6-5	.	.	CASSEEGGNQPQHF	TGTGCCAGCAGTGAAGAGGGCGGCAATCAGCCCCAGCATTTT
TRBJ1-1	TRBV11-2	.	.	CASSLDRGGTEAFF	TGTGCCAGCAGCTTAGATCGGGGAGGCACTGAAGCTTTCTTT
TRBJ2-3	TRBV10-3	.	.	CAINRAVTSTDTQYF	TGTGCCATCAACCGAGCGGTGACTAGCACAGATACGCAGTATTTT
TRBJ2-1	TRBV7-3	.	.	CASSSQGSNEQFF	TGTGCCAGCAGCTCACAGGGATCCAATGAGCAGTTCTTC
TRBJ2-1	TRBV19	.	TRBD2	CASSSTSGRDDEQFF	TGTGCCAGTAGTTCGACTAGCGGGAGAGACGATGAGCAGTTCTTC
TRBJ1-3	TRBV25-1	once	.	CASSDVGVGGNTIYF	TGTGCCAGCAGTGATGTTGGGGTCGGGGGGAACACCATATATTTT
TRBJ2-3	TRBV16	.	.	CASSLRADTQYF	TGTGCCAGCAGCTTGAGAGCAGATACGCAGTATTTT
TRBJ2-5	TRBV6-5	.	.	CASSYSPSQETQYF	TGTGCCAGCAGTTACAGCCCTAGTCAAGAGACCCAGTACTTC
TRBJ2-6	TRBV2	.	.	CASSEPRVVGNVLTF	TGTGCCAGCAGTGAGCCCCGGGTGGTCGGCAACGTCCTGACTTTC
TRBJ2-5	TRBV5-1	.	.	CASSLRDIRGETQYF	TGCGCCAGCAGCTTGAGGGACATTCGCGGAGAGACCCAGTACTTC
TRBJ2-2	TRBV6-1	.	TRBD1	CASNAGTGTGELFF	TGTGCCAGCAATGCCGGGACAGGGACCGGGGAGCTGTTTTTT
TRBJ2-1	TRBV9	.	TRBD1	CASSRTEGQGTNEQFF	TGTGCCAGCAGCCGGACCGAGGGACAGGGGACTAATGAGCAGTTCTTC